The clone carrying this T cell receptor beta chain was seen many times. Its antigen is unknown. The data were taken from a study of early T cells in non-severe SARS-CoV-2 infection. Findings and caveats of the study: Matching results from VDJdb favored anti-spike CD8 responses, leaving private and CD4 specificities undetected.

In TCRdb, the 5' RACE reads were re-called with MiXCR into one record per CDR3 protein. The sample holds around 47,000 distinct CDR3 sequences; around a tenth are singletons and the top ten take 21%. This CDR3 spans 16 amino acids. V shed 3 bases and J shed 6 bases, with 19 bases lying between them. Germline assignment: CDR1 MDHEN and CDR2 SYDVKM. The sequenced sample consisted of whole blood. V and J are TRBV28 and TRBJ2-3; D assignment may be TRBD1 or TRBD2 (5 bases each). The TCR originated in an adult who was a healthcare worker with PCR-confirmed SARS-CoV-2 infection or an uninfected control (not recorded which). CDR3 residues: CASSLFWGSGSDTQYF. CDR3 bases: TGTGCCAGCAGTTTGTTTTGGGGGAGTGGTTCGGATACGCAGTATTTT.